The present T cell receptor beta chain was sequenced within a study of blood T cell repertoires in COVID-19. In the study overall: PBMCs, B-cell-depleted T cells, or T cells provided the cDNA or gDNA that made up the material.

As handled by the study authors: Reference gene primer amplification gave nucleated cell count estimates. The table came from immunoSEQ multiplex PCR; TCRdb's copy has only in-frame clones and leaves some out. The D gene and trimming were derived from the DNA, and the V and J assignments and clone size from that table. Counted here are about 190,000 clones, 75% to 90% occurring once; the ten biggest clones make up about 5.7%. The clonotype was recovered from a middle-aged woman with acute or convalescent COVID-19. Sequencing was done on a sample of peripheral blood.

The DNA for the CDR3 is TGTGCCAGCAGTGGGACTAGCGGGAGGCAGTTCAATGAGCAGTTCTTC. It specifies CASSGTSGRQFNEQFF. The chain carries TRBV28 and TRBJ2-1, with 15 nucleotides matching TRBD2. Unmatched junction bases numbered 5, after V lost 5 bases and J lost 6 bases. The CDR3 loop spans 16 amino acids. The germline V gene has CDR1 MDHEN and CDR2 SYDVKM.